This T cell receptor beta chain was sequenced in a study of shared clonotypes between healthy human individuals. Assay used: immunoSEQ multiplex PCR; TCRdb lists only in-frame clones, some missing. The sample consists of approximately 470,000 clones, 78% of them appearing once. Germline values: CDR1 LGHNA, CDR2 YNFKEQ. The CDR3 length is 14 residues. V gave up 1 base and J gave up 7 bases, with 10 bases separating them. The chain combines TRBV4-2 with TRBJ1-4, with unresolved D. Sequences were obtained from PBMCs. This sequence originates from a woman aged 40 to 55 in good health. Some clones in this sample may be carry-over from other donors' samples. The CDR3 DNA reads TGTGCCAGCAGCCAAGGGGATTCAGGTGAAAAACTGTTTTTT. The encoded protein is CASSQGDSGEKLFF.